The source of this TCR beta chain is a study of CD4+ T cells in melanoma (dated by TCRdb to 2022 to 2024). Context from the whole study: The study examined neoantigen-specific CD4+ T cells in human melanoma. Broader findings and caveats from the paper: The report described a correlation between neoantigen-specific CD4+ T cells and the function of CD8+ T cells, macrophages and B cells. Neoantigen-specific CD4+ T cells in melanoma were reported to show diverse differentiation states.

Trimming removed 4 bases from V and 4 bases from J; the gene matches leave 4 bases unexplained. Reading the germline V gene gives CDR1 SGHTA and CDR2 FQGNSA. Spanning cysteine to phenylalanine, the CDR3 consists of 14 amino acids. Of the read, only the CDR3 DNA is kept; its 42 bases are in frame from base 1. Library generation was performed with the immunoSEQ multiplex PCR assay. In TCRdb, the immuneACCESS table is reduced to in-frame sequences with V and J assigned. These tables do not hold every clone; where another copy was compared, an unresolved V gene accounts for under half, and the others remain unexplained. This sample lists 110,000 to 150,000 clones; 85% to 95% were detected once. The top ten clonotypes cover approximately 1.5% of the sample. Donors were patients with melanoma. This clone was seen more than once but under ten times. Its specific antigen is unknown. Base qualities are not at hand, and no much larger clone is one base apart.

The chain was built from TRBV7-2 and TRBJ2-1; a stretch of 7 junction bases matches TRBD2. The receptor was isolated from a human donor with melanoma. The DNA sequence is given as TGTGCCAGCAGCTACCGGGGGGAGTACAATGAGCAGTTCTTC. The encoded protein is CASSYRGEYNEQFF.